The 10 T cell receptor beta chains reported below all come from one sample, sequenced in a study of identical twins. Using its own MiXCR run on the 5' RACE reads, TCRdb lists one record per CDR3 protein. The profile covers about 570,000 distinct CDR3 sequences, with 9.6% appearing a single time and around 3% taken by the ten largest. These data were also filed under a second study, of yellow fever vaccine responses in identical twins.

The sequenced material came from PBMCs. These receptors were taken from a woman between 18 and 29 years old in good health.

This clonotype came up a few times. The chain links TRBV7-2 to TRBJ2-1, with 10 positions matching TRBD1. The CDR3 sequence is 15 residues long. J lost 8 bases, V lost 1 base, and 5 bases had no gene match. Germline V CDR1 and CDR2: SGHTA, FQGNSA. The CDR3 bases are TGTGCCAGCAGCTTAGGTGGGACAGGGGACGATGAGCAGTTCTTC. Amino acid sequence: CASSLGGTGDDEQFF.

The rearrangement links TRBV29-1 to TRBJ2-3; the D gene is possibly TRBD2 (5 bases). V lost 7 bases to trimming and J lost 5 bases, with 13 bases between them. This CDR3 has 12 residues. The germline CDR1 and CDR2 sequences are SQVTM and ANQGSEA. Here the CDR3 DNA reads TGCAGCGCCTCCCGGACTGAAGATACGCAGTATTTT. Protein product: CSASRTEDTQYF.

This clonotype was seen ten or more times. In DNA, the CDR3 is TGTGCCAGCAGCTTGGGAAGTAGCTCCTACAATGAGCAGTTCTTC. As protein: CASSLGSSSYNEQFF. This chain uses TRBV5-6 with TRBJ2-1; no clear D. CDR3 size: 15 residues. The germline CDR1 and CDR2 sequences are SGHDT and YYEEEE. The V and J ends lost 0 bases and 0 bases respectively, with 7 bases between them. Based on the CDR3 plus reference TRBV5-6 and TRBJ2-1, the full variable domain is DAGVTQSPTHLIKTRGQQVTLRCSPKSGHDTVSWYQQALGQGPQFIFQYYEEEERQRGNFPDRFSGHQFPNYSSELNVNALLLGDSALYLCASSLGSSSYNEQFFGPGTRLTVL.

The chain combines TRBV20-1 with TRBJ2-3; 9 bases match TRBD2. V trimming: 3 bases; J trimming: 2 bases; junction bases outside the gene matches: 9. The CDR3 has 16 amino acids. Germline loops: CDR1 DFQATT, CDR2 SNEGSKA (reference sequence). The CDR3, as DNA: TGCAGTGCTAGTGGTGTAGCGGGGGAGCTCACAGATACGCAGTATTTT. Amino acid sequence: CSASGVAGELTDTQYF.

This clonotype appeared a few times. The chain couples TRBV20-1 to TRBJ1-5, with D perhaps matching TRBD1 (5 bases). Germline V gene lookup returns CDR1 DFQATT and CDR2 SNEGSKA (reference sequence). The CDR3 contains 14 residues. Trimming removed 5 bases at V and 0 bases at J, with 11 bases between. The CDR3: CSAPGGSSNQPQHF. As DNA, the CDR3 is TGCAGTGCTCCGGGGGGGTCTAGCAATCAGCCCCAGCATTTT.

CDR3 DNA sequence: TGTGCCAGCAGCGTAGCTGGGAGGGATACGCAGTATTTT. This translates into CASSVAGRDTQYF. The chain recombines TRBV9 with TRBJ2-3; D perhaps matches TRBD2 (6 bases). From germline, CDR1 is SGDLS and CDR2 YYNGEE. Trimming removed 0 bases from V and 6 bases from J, with 8 bases in between. This CDR3 spans 13 amino acids.

The chain uses TRBV20-1 and TRBJ2-1; 15 nucleotides agree with TRBD2. The CDR3 contains 13 residues. V shed 5 bases, J shed 16 bases, and the junction held 9 bases outside the gene matches. The germline V gene encodes CDR1 DFQATT and CDR2 SNEGSKA (reference sequence). The chain's CDR3 is CSADGLAGGPGFF. CDR3 sequence (DNA): TGCAGTGCTGATGGACTAGCGGGAGGGCCCGGTTTCTTC.

The chain recombines TRBV12-3 or TRBV12-4 with TRBJ2-1, with D hard to call. This CDR3 is built from 17 residues. The ends were cut back, 1 base at V and 0 bases at J, with 13 bases in the middle. The DNA of the CDR3 is TGTGCCAGCAGTTTAGTTGAGAGCTTTTCCTCCTACAATGAGCAGTTCTTC. Encoded protein: CASSLVESFSSYNEQFF.

J is TRBJ2-3 and V is TRBV29-1, with no clear D. Germline CDR1 reads SQVTM; CDR2 reads ANQGSEA. The CDR3 runs 12 residues. Trimming shortened V by 5 bases and J by 0 bases, and 6 bases separated the two germline ends. In DNA, the CDR3 is TGCAGCGTTAGGTCCAGCACAGATACGCAGTATTTT. Translation: CSVRSSTDTQYF.

The J gene is TRBJ2-7, the V gene TRBV7-8, with 14 nucleotides matching TRBD2. Germline CDR1 SGHVS, CDR2 FQNEAQ. J gave up 3 bases and V 5 bases, and 18 bases lay outside the gene matches. This CDR3 is 20 amino acids long. The CDR3 loop is CASSPISHSGTSGSGYEQYF. CDR3 bases: TGTGCCAGCAGCCCGATCTCGCACTCCGGGACTAGCGGGAGCGGCTACGAGCAGTACTTC.